The rows below give T cell receptor beta chains drawn from one sample of a study of blood T cell repertoires in COVID-19. This table comes from immunoSEQ multiplex PCR, and its TCRdb copy is limited to in-frame clones, with some not included. The sample yields approximately 220,000 clones, about 86% seen once. Sequenced sample: peripheral blood. All receptors come from a woman aged 55-69 years with acute or convalescent COVID-19. The CDR3 runs from the conserved cysteine through the conserved F or W. The D gene is left open where the match is weak. Part of the rows lack a size; the others show once, few, many or a class for expanded clones.

clone size | J gene | CDR3 length | D gene | V gene | CDR3 DNA | CDR3 protein
few | TRBJ1-5 | 16 | - | TRBV5-6 | TGTGCCAGCAGCTTGGCGGGCGGGAGCGGAAATCAGCCCCAGCATTTT | CASSLAGGSGNQPQHF
- | TRBJ2-7 | 13 | TRBD2 | TRBV28 | TGTGCCAGCAGTGGGGGGGGAAGGTACGAGCAGTACTTC | CASSGGGRYEQYF
- | TRBJ1-4 | 15 | - | TRBV6-5 | TGTGCCAGCAGTTACGGGGGGAAAGGAGCTGAAAAACTGTTTTTT | CASSYGGKGAEKLFF
- | TRBJ2-7 | 14 | - | TRBV7-9 | TGTGCCAGCAGCTTAATTAGTTCCTTGAACGAGCAGTACTTC | CASSLISSLNEQYF
- | TRBJ2-5 | 14 | - | TRBV7-9 | TGTGCCAGCAGCATGGGACTCGCGTGGGAGACCCAGTACTTC | CASSMGLAWETQYF
- | TRBJ1-4 | 15 | - | TRBV30 | TGTGCCTGGACTCCCGGACAGAAAACTAATGAAAAACTGTTTTTT | CAWTPGQKTNEKLFF
- | TRBJ1-3 | 14 | - | TRBV6-5 | TGTGCCAGCAGTTCCCAGGGCTCTGGAAACACCATATATTTT | CASSSQGSGNTIYF
- | TRBJ1-1 | 13 | - | TRBV19 | TGTGCCAGTAGTAAATCCTGGAACACTGAAGCTTTCTTT | CASSKSWNTEAFF
- | TRBJ1-6 | 13 | TRBD1 | TRBV30 | TGTGCCTGGAGGGACAGGGGTAATTCACCCCTCCACTTT | CAWRDRGNSPLHF
- | TRBJ1-1 | 13 | TRBD1 | TRBV6-5 | TGTGCGACAAGGGGGCAGTTGAACACTGAAGCTTTCTTT | CATRGQLNTEAFF
- | TRBJ1-2 | 15 | TRBD1 | TRBV6-2/TRBV6-3 | TGTGCCAGCAGTTACTCCGGACAGGGAAACTATGGCTACACCTTC | CASSYSGQGNYGYTF
- | TRBJ1-3 | 14 | - | TRBV28 | TGTGCCAGCAAACCACGGGTTTTCGGAAACACCATATATTTT | CASKPRVFGNTIYF
- | TRBJ2-7 | 14 | - | TRBV18 | TGTGCCAGCTCACCACCCGACAGGTCCTACGAGCAGTACTTC | CASSPPDRSYEQYF
- | TRBJ1-1 | 15 | - | TRBV28 | TGTGCCAGCAGTTTCCCCCTAGGGAGGGGCACTGAAGCTTTCTTT | CASSFPLGRGTEAFF
- | TRBJ1-2 | 14 | - | TRBV19 | TGTGCCAGTAGTATAGCAGGATTTGACTATGGCTACACCTTC | CASSIAGFDYGYTF
- | TRBJ1-5 | 14 | TRBD1 | TRBV5-6 | TGTGCCAGCAGCTCCCAGGGGGCAGGGCAGCCCCAGCATTTT | CASSSQGAGQPQHF
few | TRBJ1-6 | 15 | TRBD1 | TRBV4-1 | TGCGCCAGCAGCCAGGACAGGGCTGTTGGTTCACCCCTCCACTTT | CASSQDRAVGSPLHF
- | TRBJ2-3 | 12 | - | TRBV19 | TGTGCCAGCTGGGGGACAACAGATACGCAGTATTTT | CASWGTTDTQYF
- | TRBJ1-2 | 14 | TRBD1 | TRBV3-1/TRBV3-2 | TGTGCCAGCAGCCCGCCCACAGGGGAGTTTGGCTACACCTTC | CASSPPTGEFGYTF
- | TRBJ2-4 | 13 | - | TRBV7-2 | TGTGCCAGCAGCCGGACAGCAGCAAACATTCAGTACTTC | CASSRTAANIQYF
once | TRBJ1-5 | 15 | - | TRBV7-2 | TGTGCCAGCAGCTTGGAGACAGCGCCCAATCAGCCCCAGCATTTT | CASSLETAPNQPQHF
- | TRBJ1-1 | 12 | - | TRBV30 | TGTGCCTGGAGTCCCCTGGGGGGAAAAGCTTTCTTT | CAWSPLGGKAFF